This note documents a single T cell receptor beta chain sequence. Its antigen remains unidentified. Treatment denoted: oral pan-JAK inhibitor, 5-10 mg twice daily. The data belong to a study of CD8+ T cells in alopecia areata. Study in general: Oral tofacitinib, 5 to 10 mg twice daily, was given in an open-label trial. Whole-study results and caveats: For lesional scalp, especially alopecia totalis/universalis, clonality was higher than in normal scalp. Numerous clones, expanded in lesions, remained in scalp and blood during tofacitinib. The presence of one nonresponder keeps the tie between baseline CD8+ expansion and response uncertain.

Once RNA had been extracted, it was reverse transcribed into cDNA to act as the sequencing template. The data were produced by immunoSEQ multiplex PCR, yet TCRdb's version contains in-frame clones alone and is incomplete. Of about 190,000 clones in the sample, over 55% were seen once. The J segment lost 8 bases and the V segment lost 1 base, leaving 7 bases of the junction unmatched. The length of the CDR3 is 14 residues. Germline-derived CDR1 and CDR2 are MGHRA and YSYEKL. This chain links TRBV4-1 with TRBJ1-2; 7 bases fit TRBD1. The source of this sequence is a human donor with alopecia areata. The material was CD4+ T cells sorted from blood, obtained at week 24, from a patient treated with tofacitinib. CDR3 DNA: TGCGCCAGCAGCCAAGGGTTACAGGGGCAAGGCTACACCTTC. Residues: CASSQGLQGQGYTF.